A single T cell receptor beta chain is shown here with its context. Antigen unknown. These data come from a study of cytomegalovirus exposure and HLA in healthy donors. The study's findings and limits: Certain indistinguishable V segments, among them TRBV6-2 and TRBV6-3, were excluded.

All donors participated as healthy donors of bone marrow. Per germline, CDR1 SEHNR and CDR2 FQNEAQ (reference sequence). The CDR3 covers 13 residues. Trimming removed 4 bases from V and 5 bases from J, with 8 bases in between. 13 Jbeta primers and 60 Vbeta primers were used for the PCR. Method: immunoSEQ multiplex PCR; TCRdb's copy keeps in-frame clones and lacks some. The top ten clones hold about 2.9% of a sample with around 30,000 clones, about 87% of them seen once. The sequence derives from a boy younger than 18 in good health and CMV-seronegative. The gene calls are TRBV7-9 and TRBJ2-2; D not resolved. The sequenced material came from PBMCs. The CDR3 DNA follows: TGTGCCAGCAGCTCCCAGGAAACCGGGGAGCTGTTTTTT. Encoded protein: CASSSQETGELFF.